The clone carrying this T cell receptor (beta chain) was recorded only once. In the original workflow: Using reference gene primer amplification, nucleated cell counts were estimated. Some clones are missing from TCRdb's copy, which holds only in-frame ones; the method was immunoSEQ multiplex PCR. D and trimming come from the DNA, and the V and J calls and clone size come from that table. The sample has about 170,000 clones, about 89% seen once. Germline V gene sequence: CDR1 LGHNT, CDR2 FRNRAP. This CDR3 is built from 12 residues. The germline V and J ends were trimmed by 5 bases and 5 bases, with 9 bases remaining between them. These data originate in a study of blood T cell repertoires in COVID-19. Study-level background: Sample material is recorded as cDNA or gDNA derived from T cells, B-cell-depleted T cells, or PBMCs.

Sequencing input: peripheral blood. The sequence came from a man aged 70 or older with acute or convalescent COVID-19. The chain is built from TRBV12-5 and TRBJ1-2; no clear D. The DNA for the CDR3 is TGTGCTAGTGGTCCCCCCGGGTATGGCTACACCTTC. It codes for CASGPPGYGYTF.